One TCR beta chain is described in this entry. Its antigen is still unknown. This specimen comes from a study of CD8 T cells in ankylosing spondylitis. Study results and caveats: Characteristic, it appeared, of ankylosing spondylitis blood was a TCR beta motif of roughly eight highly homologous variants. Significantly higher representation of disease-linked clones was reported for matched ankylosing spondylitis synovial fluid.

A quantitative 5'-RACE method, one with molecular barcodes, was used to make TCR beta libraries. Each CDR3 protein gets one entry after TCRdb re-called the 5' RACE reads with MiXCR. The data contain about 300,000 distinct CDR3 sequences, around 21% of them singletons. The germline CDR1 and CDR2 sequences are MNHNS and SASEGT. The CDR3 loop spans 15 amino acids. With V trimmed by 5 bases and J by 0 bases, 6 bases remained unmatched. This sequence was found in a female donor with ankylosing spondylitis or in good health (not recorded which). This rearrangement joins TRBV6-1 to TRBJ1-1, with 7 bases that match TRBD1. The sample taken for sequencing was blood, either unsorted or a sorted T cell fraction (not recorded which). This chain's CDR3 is CASSPGTALNTEAFF. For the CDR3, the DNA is TGTGCCAGCAGTCCGGGGACAGCGCTGAACACTGAAGCTTTCTTT.